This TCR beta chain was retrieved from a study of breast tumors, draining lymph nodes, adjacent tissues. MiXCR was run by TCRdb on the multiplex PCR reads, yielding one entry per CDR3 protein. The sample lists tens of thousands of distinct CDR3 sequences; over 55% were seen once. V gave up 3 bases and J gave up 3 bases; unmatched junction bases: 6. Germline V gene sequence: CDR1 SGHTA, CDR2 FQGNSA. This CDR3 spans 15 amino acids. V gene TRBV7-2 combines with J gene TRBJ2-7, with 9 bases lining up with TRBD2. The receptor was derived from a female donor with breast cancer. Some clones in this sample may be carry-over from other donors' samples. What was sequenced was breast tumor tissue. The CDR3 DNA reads TGTGCCAGCAGCTTCCTTAGCGGGGGAATCTACGAGCAGTACTTC. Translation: CASSFLSGGIYEQYF.